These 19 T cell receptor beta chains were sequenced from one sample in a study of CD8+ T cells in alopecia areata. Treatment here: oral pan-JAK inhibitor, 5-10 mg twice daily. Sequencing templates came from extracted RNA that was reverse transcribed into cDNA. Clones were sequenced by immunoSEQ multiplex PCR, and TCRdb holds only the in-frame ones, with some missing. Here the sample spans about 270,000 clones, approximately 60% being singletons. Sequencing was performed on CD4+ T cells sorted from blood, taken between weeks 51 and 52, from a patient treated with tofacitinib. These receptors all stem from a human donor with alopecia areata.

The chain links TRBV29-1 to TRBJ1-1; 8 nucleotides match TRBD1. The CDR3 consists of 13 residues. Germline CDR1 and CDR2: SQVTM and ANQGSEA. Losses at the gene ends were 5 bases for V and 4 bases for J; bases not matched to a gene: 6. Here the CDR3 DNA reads TGCAGCGTTCAGGGGGCTCGTGGCACTGAAGCTTTCTTT. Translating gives CSVQGARGTEAFF.

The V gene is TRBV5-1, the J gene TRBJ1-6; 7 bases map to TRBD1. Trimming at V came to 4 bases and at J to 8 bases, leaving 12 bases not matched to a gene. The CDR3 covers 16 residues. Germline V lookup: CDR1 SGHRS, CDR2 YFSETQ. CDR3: CASSPRPSQGDSPLHF. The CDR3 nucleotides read TGCGCCAGCAGCCCGCGCCCAAGTCAGGGGGATTCACCCCTCCACTTT.

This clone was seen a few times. The DNA of the CDR3 is TGTGCCTGGAGTGTAGGGCTGACAGGGTCTAGGGATGAGCAGTTCTTC. It codes for CAWSVGLTGSRDEQFF. This sequence joins TRBV30 and TRBJ2-1; 7 bases agree with TRBD1. J lost 8 bases, V lost 0 bases, and 13 bases had no gene match. CDR3 size: 16 residues. Germline values: CDR1 GTSNPN, CDR2 SVGIG (reference sequence).

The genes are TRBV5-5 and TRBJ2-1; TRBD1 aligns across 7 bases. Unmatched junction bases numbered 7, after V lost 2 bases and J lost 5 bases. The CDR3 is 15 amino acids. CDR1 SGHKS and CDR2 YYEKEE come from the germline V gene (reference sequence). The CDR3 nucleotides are TGTGCCAGCAGCTTTCGGGGACAGAGCAACAATGAGCAGTTCTTC. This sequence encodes CASSFRGQSNNEQFF.

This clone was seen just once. The CDR3 DNA sequence: TGTGCCAGCAGCTTAGAATATCGCGCAGCGAACACTGAAGCTTTCTTT. It specifies CASSLEYRAANTEAFF. The rearrangement joins TRBV7-2 to TRBJ1-1; D ambiguous. Trimming took 1 base from V and 1 from J, leaving 13 bases between them. Germline V lookup: CDR1 SGHTA, CDR2 FQGNSA. CDR3 length: 16 amino acids.

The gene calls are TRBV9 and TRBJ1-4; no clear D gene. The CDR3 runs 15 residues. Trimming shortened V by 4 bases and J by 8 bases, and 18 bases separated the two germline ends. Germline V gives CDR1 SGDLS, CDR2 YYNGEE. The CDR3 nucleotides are TGTGCCAGCAGCCCCGGCCCGGCGGCGGAGGAAAAACTGTTTTTT. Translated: CASSPGPAAEEKLFF.

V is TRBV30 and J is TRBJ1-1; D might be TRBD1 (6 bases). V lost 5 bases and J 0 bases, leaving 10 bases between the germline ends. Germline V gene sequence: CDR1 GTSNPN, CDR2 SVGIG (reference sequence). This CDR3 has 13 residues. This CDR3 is CAWSDSMNTEAFF. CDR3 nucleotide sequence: TGTGCCTGGTCGGACAGCATGAACACTGAAGCTTTCTTT.

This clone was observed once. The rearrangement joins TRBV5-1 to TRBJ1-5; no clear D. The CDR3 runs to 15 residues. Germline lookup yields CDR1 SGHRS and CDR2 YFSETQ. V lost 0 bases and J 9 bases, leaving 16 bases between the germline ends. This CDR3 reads CASSLDGLGSSPQHF. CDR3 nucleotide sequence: TGCGCCAGCAGCTTGGACGGTCTTGGTTCGTCGCCCCAGCATTTT. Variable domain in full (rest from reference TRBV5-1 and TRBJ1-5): KAGVTQTPRYLIKTRGQQVTLSCSPISGHRSVSWYQQTPGQGLQFLFEYFSETQRNKGNFPGRFSGRQFSNSRSEMNVSTLELGDSALYLCASSLDGLGSSPQHFGDGTRLSIL.

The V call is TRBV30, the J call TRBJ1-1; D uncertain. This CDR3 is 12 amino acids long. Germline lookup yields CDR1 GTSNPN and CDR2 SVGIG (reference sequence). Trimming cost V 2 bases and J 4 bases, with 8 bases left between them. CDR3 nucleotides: TGTGCCTGGAGTAGAACGGTCACTGAAGCTTTCTTT. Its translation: CAWSRTVTEAFF. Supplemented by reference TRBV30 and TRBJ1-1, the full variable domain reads SQTIHQWPATLVQPVGSPLSLECTVEGTSNPNLYWYRQAAGRGLQLLFYSVGIGQISSEVPQNLSASRPQDRQFILSSKKLLLSDSGFYLCAWSRTVTEAFFGQGTRLTVV.

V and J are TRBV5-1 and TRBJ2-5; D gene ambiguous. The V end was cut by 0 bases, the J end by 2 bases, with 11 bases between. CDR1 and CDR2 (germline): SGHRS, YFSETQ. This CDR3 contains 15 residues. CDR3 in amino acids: CASSLGPPPQETQYF. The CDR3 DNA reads TGCGCCAGCAGCTTGGGTCCTCCCCCACAAGAGACCCAGTACTTC.

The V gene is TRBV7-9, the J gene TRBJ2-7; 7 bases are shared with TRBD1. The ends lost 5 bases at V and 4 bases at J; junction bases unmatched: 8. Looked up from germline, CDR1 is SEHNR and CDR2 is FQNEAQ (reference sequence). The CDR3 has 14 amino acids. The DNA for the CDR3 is TGTGCCAGCAGCCACGGACAGGAACGGTACGAGCAGTACTTC. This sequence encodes CASSHGQERYEQYF. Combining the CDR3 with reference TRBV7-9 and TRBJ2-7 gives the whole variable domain DTGVSQNPRHKITKRGQNVTFRCDPISEHNRLYWYRQTLGQGPEFLTYFQNEAQLEKSRLLSDRFSAERPKGSFSTLEIQRTEQGDSAMYLCASSHGQERYEQYFGPGTRLTVT.

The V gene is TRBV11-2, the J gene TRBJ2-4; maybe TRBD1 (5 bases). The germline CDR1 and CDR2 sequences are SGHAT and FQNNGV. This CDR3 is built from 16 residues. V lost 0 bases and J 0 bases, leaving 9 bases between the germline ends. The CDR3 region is CASSLDLTVAKNIQYF. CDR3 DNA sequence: TGTGCCAGCAGCTTAGACTTGACAGTAGCCAAAAACATTCAGTACTTC.

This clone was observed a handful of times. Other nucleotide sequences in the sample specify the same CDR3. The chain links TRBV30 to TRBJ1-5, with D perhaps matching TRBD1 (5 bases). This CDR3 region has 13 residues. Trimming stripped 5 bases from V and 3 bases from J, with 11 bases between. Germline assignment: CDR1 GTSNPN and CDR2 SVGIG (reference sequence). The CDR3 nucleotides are TGTGCCTGGGGGAGGGACCTCAATCAGCCCCAGCATTTT. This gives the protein CAWGRDLNQPQHF.

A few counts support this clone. As DNA, the CDR3 is TGCGCCAGCAGCCCCCGCAGAGACTACGAGCAGTACTTC. As protein: CASSPRRDYEQYF. This rearrangement joins TRBV4-3 to TRBJ2-7, with unresolved D. The ends were cut back, 4 bases at V and 3 bases at J, with 10 bases in the middle. The CDR3 runs 13 residues. Looked up from germline, CDR1 is LGHNA and CDR2 is YSLEER.

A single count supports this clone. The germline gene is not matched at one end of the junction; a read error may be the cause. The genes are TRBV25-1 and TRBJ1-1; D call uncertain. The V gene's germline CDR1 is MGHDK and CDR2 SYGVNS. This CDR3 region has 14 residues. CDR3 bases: TGTGCCAGCAGTGAGCCGGGGTTGAAGACTGAAGCTTTCTTT. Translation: CASSEPGLKTEAFF.

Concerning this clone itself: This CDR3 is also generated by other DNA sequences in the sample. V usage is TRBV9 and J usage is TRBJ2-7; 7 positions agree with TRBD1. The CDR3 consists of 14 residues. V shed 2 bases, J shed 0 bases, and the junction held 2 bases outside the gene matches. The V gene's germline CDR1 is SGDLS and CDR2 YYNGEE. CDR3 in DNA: TGTGCCAGCAGCGTGGGGACAGTCTCCTACGAGCAGTACTTC. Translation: CASSVGTVSYEQYF.

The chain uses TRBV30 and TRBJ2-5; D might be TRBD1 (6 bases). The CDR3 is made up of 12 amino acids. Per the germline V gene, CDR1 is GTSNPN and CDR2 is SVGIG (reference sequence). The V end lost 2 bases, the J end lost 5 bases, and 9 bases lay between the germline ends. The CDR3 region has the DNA TGTGCCTGGAGTCCCACAGGGGAGACCCAGTACTTC. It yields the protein CAWSPTGETQYF.

CDR3 DNA sequence: TGCAGCGTTGGTCCCAGCCTCGACAGGGGCTATGGCTACACCTTC. The encoded protein is CSVGPSLDRGYGYTF. The rearrangement links TRBV29-1 to TRBJ1-2; 8 bases fit TRBD1. The V and J ends lost 4 bases and 4 bases, in that order; junction bases with no gene match: 11. The CDR3 has 15 residues. Germline V lookup: CDR1 SQVTM, CDR2 ANQGSEA.

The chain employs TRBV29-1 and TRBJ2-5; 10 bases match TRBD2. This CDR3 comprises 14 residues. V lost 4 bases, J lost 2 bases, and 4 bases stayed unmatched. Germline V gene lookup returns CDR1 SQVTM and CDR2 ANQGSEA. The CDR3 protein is CSVGSGGVQETQYF. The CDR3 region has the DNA TGCAGCGTTGGGAGCGGGGGGGTTCAAGAGACCCAGTACTTC. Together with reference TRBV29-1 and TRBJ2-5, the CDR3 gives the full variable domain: SAVISQKPSRDICQRGTSLTIQCQVDSQVTMMFWYRQQPGQSLTLIATANQGSEATYESGFVIDKFPISRPNLTFSTLTVSNMSPEDSSIYLCSVGSGGVQETQYFGPGTRLLVL.